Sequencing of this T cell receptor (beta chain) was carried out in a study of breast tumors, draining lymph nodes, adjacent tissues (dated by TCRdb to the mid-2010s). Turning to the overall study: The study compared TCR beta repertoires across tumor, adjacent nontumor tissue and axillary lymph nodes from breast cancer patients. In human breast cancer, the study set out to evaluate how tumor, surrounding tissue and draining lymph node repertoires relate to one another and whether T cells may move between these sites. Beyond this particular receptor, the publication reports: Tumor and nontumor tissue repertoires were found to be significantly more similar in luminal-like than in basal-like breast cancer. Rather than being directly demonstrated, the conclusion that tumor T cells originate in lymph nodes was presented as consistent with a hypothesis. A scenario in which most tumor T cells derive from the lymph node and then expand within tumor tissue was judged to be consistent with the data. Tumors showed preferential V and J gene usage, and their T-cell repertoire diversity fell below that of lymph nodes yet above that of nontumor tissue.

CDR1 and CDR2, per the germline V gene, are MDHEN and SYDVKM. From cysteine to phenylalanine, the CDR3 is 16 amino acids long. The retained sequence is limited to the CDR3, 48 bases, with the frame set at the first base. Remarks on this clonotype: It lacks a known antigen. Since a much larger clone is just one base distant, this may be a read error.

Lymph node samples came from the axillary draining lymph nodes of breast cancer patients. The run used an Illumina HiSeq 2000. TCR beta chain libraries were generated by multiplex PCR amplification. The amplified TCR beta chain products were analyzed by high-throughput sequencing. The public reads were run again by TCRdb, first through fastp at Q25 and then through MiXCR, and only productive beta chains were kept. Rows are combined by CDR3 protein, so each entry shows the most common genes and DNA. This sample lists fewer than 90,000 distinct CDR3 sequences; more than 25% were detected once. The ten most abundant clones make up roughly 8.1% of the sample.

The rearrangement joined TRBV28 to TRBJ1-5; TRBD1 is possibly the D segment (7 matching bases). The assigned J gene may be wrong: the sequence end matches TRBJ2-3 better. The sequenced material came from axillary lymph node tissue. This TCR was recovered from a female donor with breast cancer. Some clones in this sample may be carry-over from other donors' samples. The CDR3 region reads CASSYRGLFSNQPQYF. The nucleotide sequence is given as TGTGCCAGCTCCTACAGGGGACTCTTTAGCAATCAGCCCCAGTATTTT.